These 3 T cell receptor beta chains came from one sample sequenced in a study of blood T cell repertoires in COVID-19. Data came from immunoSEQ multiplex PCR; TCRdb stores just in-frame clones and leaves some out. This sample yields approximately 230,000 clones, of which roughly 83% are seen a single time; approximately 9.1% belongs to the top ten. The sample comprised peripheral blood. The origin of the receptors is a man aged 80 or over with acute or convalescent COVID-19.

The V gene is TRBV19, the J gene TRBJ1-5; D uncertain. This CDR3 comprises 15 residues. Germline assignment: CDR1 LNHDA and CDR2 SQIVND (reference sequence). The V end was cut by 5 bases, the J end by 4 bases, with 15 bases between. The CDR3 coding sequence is TGTGCCAGTAGTGGACGGACCGGGATGAATCAGCCCCAGCATTTT. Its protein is CASSGRTGMNQPQHF.

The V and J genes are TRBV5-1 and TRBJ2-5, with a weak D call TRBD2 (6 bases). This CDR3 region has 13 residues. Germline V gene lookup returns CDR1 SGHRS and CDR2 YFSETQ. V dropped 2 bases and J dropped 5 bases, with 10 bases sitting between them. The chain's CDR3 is CASSFGRGETQYF. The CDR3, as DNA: TGCGCCAGCAGCTTCGGGAGAGGGGAGACCCAGTACTTC.

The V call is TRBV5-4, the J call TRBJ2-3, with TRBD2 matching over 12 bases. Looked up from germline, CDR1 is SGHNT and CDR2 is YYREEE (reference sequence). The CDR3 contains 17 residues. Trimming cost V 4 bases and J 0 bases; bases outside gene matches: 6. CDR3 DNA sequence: TGTGCCAGCAGCCCGGCGGGGACTAGCGGGAGCACAGATACGCAGTATTTT. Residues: CASSPAGTSGSTDTQYF.